The T cell receptor beta chain described here comes from a study of shared clonotypes between healthy human individuals. Points from the study as a whole: Naive subsets generally had larger estimated richness than memory subsets.

Profiled with immunoSEQ multiplex PCR; TCRdb holds only in-frame clones, not every one. The repertoire consists of over 2 million clones, with roughly 94% occurring once and the leading ten covering roughly 0.13%. CDR1 is SGHDT, CDR2 YYEEEE, per germline. V lost 3 bases and J lost 0, with 13 bases in between. The CDR3 sequence is 16 residues long. About this clone itself: The antigen is unknown.

CD4+ cells were split into CD45RA+ naive and CD45RA-negative memory subsets. This receptor was taken from a man aged 18 to 30 in good health. The rearrangement links TRBV5-6 to TRBJ1-5, with D unclear. The sample consisted of naive CD4+ T cells sorted from blood. Subset described: CD45RA+ positively selected. The CDR3, as DNA: TGTGCCAGCAGCTCGAACGGACGGTATAGCAATCAGCCCCAGCATTTT. Translated: CASSSNGRYSNQPQHF.